A selection of T cell receptor beta chains follows, all from one sample in a study of cytomegalovirus exposure and HLA in healthy donors. Method: immunoSEQ multiplex PCR; TCRdb's copy keeps in-frame clones and lacks some. Among about 160,000 clones, around three quarters were seen once, and the ten largest hold 2.2%. What was sequenced was PBMCs. These receptor sequences come from a man aged 45-60 years in good health and CMV-seropositive. The CDR3 runs from the conserved cysteine through the conserved F or W. D genes are given only for firm matches. Clone sizes are given selectively: once, few, many, or a class where the clone is expanded.

NA,TRBJ1-2,TRBV9,NA,TGTGCCAGCAGCCCCAGTGGAGGCCTGGTGGAAGGTGGCTACACCTTC,CASSPSGGLVEGGYTF
NA,TRBJ1-1,TRBV4-1,TRBD1,TGCGCCAGCAGCCAGCACCGACAGGGGACGAACACTGAAGCTTTCTTT,CASSQHRQGTNTEAFF
few,TRBJ2-1,TRBV7-2,TRBD2,TGTGCCAGCAGCCCGGGGGGGAGCTCCTACAATGAGCAGTTCTTC,CASSPGGSSYNEQFF
NA,TRBJ1-1,TRBV6-1,NA,TGTGCCAGCAGTGAAGTAGACACCTACACTGAAGCTTTCTTT,CASSEVDTYTEAFF
NA,TRBJ2-7,TRBV10-3,TRBD1,TGTGCCAACGGGACAGGGGGGGCCTACGAGCAGTACTTC,CANGTGGAYEQYF
NA,TRBJ2-3,TRBV6-5,TRBD2,TGTGCCAGCAGTGGGACTAGCCGGGCGCAGTATTTT,CASSGTSRAQYF
NA,TRBJ1-2,TRBV18,NA,TGTGCCAGCTCACCGACAGCTGGGCTAGGGTATGGCTACACCTTC,CASSPTAGLGYGYTF
NA,TRBJ2-7,TRBV2,TRBD1,TGTGCCAGCAGTGAAAGGAGGGACAGGGGAACCTACGAGCAGTACTTC,CASSERRDRGTYEQYF
NA,TRBJ1-6,TRBV19,NA,TGTGCCAGTAGTACCTCAGGGCCCTCCTATAATTCACCCCTCCACTTT,CASSTSGPSYNSPLHF
NA,TRBJ2-3,TRBV6-5,NA,TGTGCCAGCTCAGCGGGTACAGATACGCAGTATTTT,CASSAGTDTQYF
NA,TRBJ1-2,TRBV1,NA,TGCACCAGCAGCCATTGGACAGGGGTTAACTATGGCTACACCTTC,CTSSHWTGVNYGYTF
NA,TRBJ2-1,TRBV7-2,NA,TGTGCCAGCACAACAGGGTACAATGAGCAGTTCTTC,CASTTGYNEQFF
NA,TRBJ2-5,TRBV9,TRBD1,TGTGCCAGCAGCGTAGCGGGGGGACAGGGACAAGAGACCCAGTACTTC,CASSVAGGQGQETQYF
few,TRBJ2-5,TRBV6-5,TRBD2,TGTGCCAGCAGTTACTCGAAGCGGGGTTCAGAGACCCAGTACTTC,CASSYSKRGSETQYF
NA,TRBJ1-2,TRBV6-4,NA,TGTGCCAGCAGTTTTCTGTTCTCTTTTTACTATGGCTACACCTTC,CASSFLFSFYYGYTF
few,TRBJ2-3,TRBV4-2,TRBD2,TGTGCCAGCAGCCAAGACCGGACTAGCGGGGGGAATACGCAGTATTTT,CASSQDRTSGGNTQYF
NA,TRBJ2-7,TRBV6-6,NA,TGTGCCAGCAGTGCCGGGTCCGCTTCCTACGAGCAGTACTTC,CASSAGSASYEQYF
NA,TRBJ2-7,TRBV6-1,NA,TGTGCCACTGTAGGGGGGGCTTACTCCTACGAGCAGTACTTC,CATVGGAYSYEQYF
NA,TRBJ2-7,TRBV19,NA,TGTGCCAGTAGTCCCCGTCACTTGGGCGGGTTCCCCTACGAGCAGTACTTC,CASSPRHLGGFPYEQYF
NA,TRBJ2-1,TRBV9,NA,TGTGCCAGCAGCTTCGCAGGCGATGAGCAGTTCTTC,CASSFAGDEQFF
once,TRBJ2-3,TRBV6-1,TRBD2,TGTGCCAGCAGTGAAATAGCGGGACAATACACAGATACGCAGTATTTT,CASSEIAGQYTDTQYF
NA,TRBJ2-5,TRBV5-4,NA,TGTGCCAGCAGCGTACTTTACGGTCAAGAGACCCAGTACTTC,CASSVLYGQETQYF
NA,TRBJ1-2,TRBV28,TRBD1,TGTGCCAGCAGTATGGGGACAGGGTGGGGTGGCCACACCTTC,CASSMGTGWGGHTF
NA,TRBJ1-6,TRBV25-1,NA,TGTGCCAGCAGTACCCAGGGTAATTCACCCCTCCACTTT,CASSTQGNSPLHF
NA,TRBJ1-5,TRBV18,TRBD1,TGTGCCAGCTCACCGGGACAGCTAGGCAATCAGCCCCAGCATTTT,CASSPGQLGNQPQHF
NA,TRBJ1-5,TRBV2,NA,TGTGCCAGCAGTGACAGATATAGCAATCAGCCCCAGCATTTT,CASSDRYSNQPQHF
NA,TRBJ2-7,TRBV5-6,NA,TGTGCCAGCAGCTGGGGGCCGGGGCCGACCTACGAGCAGTACTTC,CASSWGPGPTYEQYF
NA,TRBJ2-7,TRBV7-9,NA,TGTGCCAGCAGCTTGGGGGAGGCCGAGCAGTACTTC,CASSLGEAEQYF
NA,TRBJ2-2,TRBV7-6,NA,TGTGCCAGCAGCTTAAGGCGACAATCGAACACCGGGGAGCTGTTTTTT,CASSLRRQSNTGELFF
NA,TRBJ1-1,TRBV9,NA,TGTGCCAGCAGCGTTCACAGAGACAACACTGAAGCTTTCTTT,CASSVHRDNTEAFF
NA,TRBJ1-4,TRBV19,NA,TGTGCCAGTAGTATTGTAGATGAAAAACTGTTTTTT,CASSIVDEKLFF
NA,TRBJ2-3,TRBV5-4,TRBD1,TGTGCCAGCAGCTGGGACAGAACTAGCACAGATACGCAGTATTTT,CASSWDRTSTDTQYF
NA,TRBJ1-3,TRBV28,NA,TGTGCCTTAAGTTTAATGGGGGGTGGAAACACCATATATTTT,CALSLMGGGNTIYF
NA,TRBJ2-3,TRBV2,NA,TGTGCCAGCAGTGACGGGGGCGCAGGGGGAGATACGCAGTATTTT,CASSDGGAGGDTQYF
NA,TRBJ2-2,TRBV27,TRBD1,TGTGCCAGCAGTTTACATTCACAGGGGGCCATCGGGGAGCTGTTTTTT,CASSLHSQGAIGELFF
NA,TRBJ1-2,TRBV6-1,TRBD1,TGTGCCGGCCTTATCCCAGCGGGACAGGGCCATGGCTACACCTTC,CAGLIPAGQGHGYTF
NA,TRBJ2-3,TRBV29-1,NA,TGCAGCGTTGGGCTGCGGAACACAGATACGCAGTATTTT,CSVGLRNTDTQYF
NA,TRBJ1-5,TRBV7-2,TRBD1,TGTGCCAGCAGCCCCTACGGACAGGGAGGGCAGCCCCAGCATTTT,CASSPYGQGGQPQHF
NA,TRBJ1-2,TRBV5-1,NA,TGCGCCAGCAGCTTGGAGTCAGGAGGTGGCTACACCTTC,CASSLESGGGYTF
NA,TRBJ1-2,TRBV10-2,TRBD1,TGCGCCAGCAGTGGGGGACAGGGGAGTGGCTACACCTTC,CASSGGQGSGYTF
NA,TRBJ1-4,TRBV18,TRBD1,TGTGCCAGCTCATCAGGGGGCCCTCCTGAAAAACTGTTTTTT,CASSSGGPPEKLFF
few,TRBJ1-3,TRBV7-2,NA,TGTGCCAGCAGCCCGCCCAGTAAGAACTCTGGAAACACCATATATTTT,CASSPPSKNSGNTIYF
NA,TRBJ1-2,TRBV6-6,NA,TGTGCCAGCAGTTACGGGGGGGCGGATGGCTACACCTTC,CASSYGGADGYTF
once,TRBJ2-5,TRBV9,NA,TGTGCCAGCAGCGTAGACGAGGGCCCCCAAGAGACCCAGTACTTC,CASSVDEGPQETQYF
NA,TRBJ1-2,TRBV5-4,NA,TGTGCCAGCAGCGCCGCCAACAGGGTTCCTGGCTACACCTTC,CASSAANRVPGYTF
NA,TRBJ1-1,TRBV29-1,NA,TGCAGCGTTCGGGGTGGGGAGGCGGGATGGAGCACTGAAGCTTTCTTT,CSVRGGEAGWSTEAFF
NA,TRBJ2-1,TRBV5-1,NA,TGCGCCAGCAGCTCGGGTAGTGCTGTTGAGCAGTTCTTC,CASSSGSAVEQFF
NA,TRBJ2-2,TRBV4-1,NA,TGCGCCAGCAGCTTCCGGGACAGCGGGACCGGGGAGCTGTTTTTT,CASSFRDSGTGELFF
once,TRBJ2-2,TRBV2,NA,TGTGCCAGCAAATCCGGGACACCCACCGGGGAGCTGTTTTTT,CASKSGTPTGELFF
once,TRBJ1-1,TRBV7-2,NA,TGTGCCAGCAGCTTCAGGGCCTTGAACACTGAAGCTTTCTTT,CASSFRALNTEAFF
NA,TRBJ1-3,TRBV5-6,NA,TGTGCCAGCAGCTCCGGGATCTCTGGAAACACCATATATTTT,CASSSGISGNTIYF
NA,TRBJ2-2,TRBV9,TRBD1,TGTGCCAGCAGCGTAAGAACCGGGACAGGGAACACCGGGGAGCTGTTTTTT,CASSVRTGTGNTGELFF
NA,TRBJ1-6,TRBV7-9,NA,TGTGCCAGCAGCTTAGCTGGTCGGTTTTCACCCCTCCACTTT,CASSLAGRFSPLHF
NA,TRBJ1-3,TRBV4-2,TRBD1,TGTGCCAGCAGCCATGTAACCGGGACAGGAGAGTTTTTGGGGAACACCATATATTTT,CASSHVTGTGEFLGNTIYF
NA,TRBJ1-2,TRBV7-2,NA,TGTGCCAGCAGCTTAGGTGGGGGGGCAGCCATTAACTATGGCTACACCTTC,CASSLGGGAAINYGYTF